The 3 T cell receptor beta chains reported below all come from one sample, sequenced in a study of blood T cells in healthy people across ages. The use of a sample-barcoded 5' primer and a J-beta primer mix characterized a second PCR of 7 to 11 cycles. Each CDR3 protein is one row after TCRdb ran MiXCR on the 5' RACE reads. The repertoire holds around 710,000 distinct CDR3 sequences, with roughly 41% as singletons. The sequenced sample was blood. The receptors were sampled from a woman aged 60-70 years in good health.

The chain uses TRBV7-2 and TRBJ2-4; D ambiguous. The better agreement between TRBJ2-5 and the DNA end casts doubt on the J call. The germline CDR1 and CDR2 sequences are SGHTA and FQGNSA. The CDR3 consists of 16 residues. The CDR3 region is CASSLSSAAPQETQYF. The CDR3 bases are TGTGCCAGCAGCTTAAGCAGCGCGGCGCCCCAAGAGACCCAGTACTTC.

This clonotype was observed a handful of times. CDR3 coding DNA: TGTGCCAGCAGTTACGTTGGGACGCCCCAGTACTTC. Amino acids: CASSYVGTPQYF. The V and J genes are TRBV6-2 or TRBV6-3 and TRBJ2-7; D might be TRBD1 or TRBD2, each matching 5 bases. Germline V gene data show CDR1 as MNHEY and CDR2 as SVGEGT. Trimming removed 2 bases from V and 10 bases from J, with 12 bases in between. The CDR3 contains 12 residues.

This clonotype was seen a few times. The chain joins TRBV4-2 to TRBJ1-1; no clear D. There are 12 residues in the CDR3. V was cut by 2 bases and J by 8 bases, with 9 bases left in between. In germline, CDR1 is LGHNA, CDR2 YNFKEQ. The CDR3 DNA reads as TGTGCCAGCAGCCAAACAGTCGGAGAAGCTTTCTTT. Its protein product is CASSQTVGEAFF.